Listed below are T cell receptor beta chains from one sample, sequenced in a study of PD-1 blockade in classical Hodgkin lymphoma. Assay used: immunoSEQ multiplex PCR; TCRdb lists only in-frame clones, some missing. There are fewer than 55,000 clones in the sample; 80% occur only once, and around 20% lies in the top ten. Sequencing was performed on peripheral blood mononuclear cells (PBMCs), taken before the fourth cycle of nivolumab. These receptors all come from a human donor with classical Hodgkin lymphoma. Each CDR3 is given with its conserved first and last residue. The D gene is left open where the match is weak. Some rows mark clone size as missing; the rest say once, few, many or name a class of expanded clone.

abundance: .; j_gene: TRBJ2-1; v_gene: TRBV9; d_gene: .; CDR3aa: CASSPDGSTYNEQFF; CDR3nt: TGTGCCAGCAGCCCCGACGGAAGTACCTACAATGAGCAGTTCTTC
abundance: .; j_gene: TRBJ1-5; v_gene: TRBV19; d_gene: .; CDR3aa: CASSILGGNQPQHF; CDR3nt: TGTGCCAGTAGTATACTTGGGGGGAATCAGCCCCAGCATTTT
abundance: .; j_gene: TRBJ2-2; v_gene: TRBV2; d_gene: TRBD2; CDR3aa: CASTPLAGTNTGELFF; CDR3nt: TGTGCCAGCACTCCACTAGCGGGTACGAACACCGGGGAGCTGTTTTTT
abundance: .; j_gene: TRBJ2-3; v_gene: TRBV5-1; d_gene: TRBD2; CDR3aa: CASSLGLAGGPTDTQYF; CDR3nt: TGCGCCAGCAGCTTGGGTCTAGCGGGAGGCCCCACAGATACGCAGTATTTT
abundance: .; j_gene: TRBJ1-1; v_gene: TRBV7-2; d_gene: .; CDR3aa: CASSPREATAFF; CDR3nt: TGTGCCAGCAGCCCACGAGAGGCAACGGCTTTCTTT
abundance: .; j_gene: TRBJ1-4; v_gene: TRBV5-1; d_gene: .; CDR3aa: CASSYDRATNEKLFF; CDR3nt: TGCGCCAGCAGCTACGACAGAGCAACTAATGAAAAACTGTTTTTT
abundance: .; j_gene: TRBJ2-7; v_gene: TRBV6-5; d_gene: .; CDR3aa: CASSSTASYEQYF; CDR3nt: TGTGCCAGCAGTTCGACAGCTTCTTACGAGCAGTACTTC
abundance: once; j_gene: TRBJ1-2; v_gene: TRBV5-1; d_gene: TRBD1; CDR3aa: CASSFTGGGITGYTF; CDR3nt: TGCGCCAGCAGCTTCACAGGAGGGGGCATAACAGGCTACACCTTC
abundance: few; j_gene: TRBJ1-6; v_gene: TRBV2; d_gene: TRBD1; CDR3aa: CASSRDRGGSPLHF; CDR3nt: TGTGCCAGCAGCCGGGACAGGGGAGGATCACCCCTCCACTTT
abundance: once; j_gene: TRBJ1-3; v_gene: TRBV15; d_gene: .; CDR3aa: CATSRDLSSGNTIYF; CDR3nt: TGTGCCACCAGCAGAGACCTTAGCTCTGGAAACACCATATATTTT
abundance: .; j_gene: TRBJ1-5; v_gene: TRBV4-1; d_gene: TRBD1; CDR3aa: CASSRDREYQPQHF; CDR3nt: TGCGCCAGCAGCCGGGACAGGGAGTATCAGCCCCAGCATTTT
abundance: .; j_gene: TRBJ1-1; v_gene: TRBV7-8; d_gene: .; CDR3aa: CASSPHRDLGLAFF; CDR3nt: TGTGCCAGCAGCCCCCACCGGGACCTCGGGCTAGCTTTCTTT
abundance: .; j_gene: TRBJ1-2; v_gene: TRBV7-8; d_gene: TRBD1; CDR3aa: CASSPGQDYGYTF; CDR3nt: TGTGCCAGCAGCCCGGGACAGGACTATGGCTACACCTTC
abundance: .; j_gene: TRBJ1-3; v_gene: TRBV5-1; d_gene: .; CDR3aa: CASSPGPLDSGNTIYF; CDR3nt: TGCGCCAGCAGCCCGGGGCCTCTAGACTCTGGAAACACCATATATTTT
abundance: .; j_gene: TRBJ1-1; v_gene: TRBV11-1; d_gene: .; CDR3aa: CASSLGGNTEAFF; CDR3nt: TGTGCCAGCAGCTTAGGGGGGAACACTGAAGCTTTCTTT
abundance: .; j_gene: TRBJ1-6; v_gene: TRBV7-2; d_gene: .; CDR3aa: CASSLLGVIYNSPLHF; CDR3nt: TGTGCCAGCAGCTTACTCGGGGTGATCTATAATTCACCCCTCCACTTT
abundance: .; j_gene: TRBJ1-1; v_gene: TRBV6-6; d_gene: .; CDR3aa: CASSYGPGPPAEAFF; CDR3nt: TGTGCCAGCAGTTATGGTCCGGGACCGCCGGCTGAAGCTTTCTTT
abundance: .; j_gene: TRBJ2-5; v_gene: TRBV7-9; d_gene: TRBD2; CDR3aa: CASSLLARRETQYF; CDR3nt: TGTGCCAGCAGTTTACTAGCGAGGCGGGAGACCCAGTACTTC
abundance: .; j_gene: TRBJ2-2; v_gene: TRBV19; d_gene: .; CDR3aa: CASTDWGRNTGELFF; CDR3nt: TGTGCCAGTACCGATTGGGGACGGAATACCGGGGAGCTGTTTTTT
abundance: .; j_gene: TRBJ2-7; v_gene: TRBV10-3; d_gene: .; CDR3aa: CAITAHGSYEQYF; CDR3nt: TGTGCCATCACTGCTCACGGCTCCTACGAGCAGTACTTC
abundance: .; j_gene: TRBJ1-1; v_gene: TRBV6-5; d_gene: .; CDR3aa: CASSPQWGTEAFF; CDR3nt: TGTGCCAGCAGCCCACAATGGGGCACTGAAGCTTTCTTT